This is a list of T cell receptor beta chains from one sample in a study of blood T cell repertoires in COVID-19. Profiling relied on immunoSEQ multiplex PCR, and the TCRdb table lists in-frame clones only, not all of them. This sample has 200,000 to 250,000 clones; over 80% occur once, and the top ten carry approximately 2.6%. The sample taken for sequencing was peripheral blood. The receptors derive from a man aged 25-40 years with COVID-19, enrolled during active disease. The CDR3 runs from the conserved cysteine through the conserved F or W. D genes are given only for firm matches. Clone size is given for some rows only: seen once, a few or many times, or a class if the clone is expanded.

d_call,j_call,v_call,clone_size,cdr3_aa,cdr3_nt
-,TRBJ1-1,TRBV5-1,-,CASSPQGHLNTEAFF,TGCGCCAGCAGCCCCCAAGGACACCTGAACACTGAAGCTTTCTTT
TRBD2,TRBJ2-7,TRBV27,-,CASSSRTSGIYEQYF,TGTGCCAGCAGTTCCCGGACTAGCGGGATCTACGAGCAGTACTTC
-,TRBJ2-1,TRBV9,-,CASSVRFASSYNEQFF,TGTGCCAGCAGCGTAAGATTCGCTAGCTCCTACAATGAGCAGTTCTTC
TRBD1,TRBJ2-2,TRBV5-1,-,CASRSGQGASGELFF,TGCGCCAGCAGATCGGGACAGGGGGCATCCGGGGAGCTGTTTTTT
TRBD1,TRBJ1-1,TRBV10-3,-,CAIRRDRGRSEAFF,TGTGCCATCAGACGGGACAGGGGTAGGTCTGAAGCTTTCTTT
TRBD2,TRBJ2-1,TRBV7-2,-,CASSSGLADNEQFF,TGTGCCAGCAGCTCGGGACTAGCGGACAATGAGCAGTTCTTC
-,TRBJ1-2,TRBV7-9,-,CASSPVFGNTNYGYTF,TGTGCCAGCAGCCCCGTATTCGGGAATACTAACTATGGCTACACCTTC
-,TRBJ1-6,TRBV27,once,CASRSTVYNSPLHF,TGTGCCAGCAGGTCGACAGTCTATAATTCACCCCTCCACTTT
TRBD1,TRBJ2-2,TRBV24-1,once,CATSDYRGGTGELFF,TGTGCCACCAGTGATTACAGGGGTGGCACCGGGGAGCTGTTTTTT
-,TRBJ1-4,TRBV7-2,-,CASSLARYEKLFF,TGTGCCAGCAGCTTAGCGCGTTATGAAAAACTGTTTTTT
-,TRBJ1-1,TRBV4-3,-,CASSQAVGRTFF,TGCGCCAGCAGCCAAGCGGTAGGGAGAACTTTCTTT
TRBD2,TRBJ2-1,TRBV28,-,CASRTSLAGMEQFF,TGTGCCAGCAGGACCAGCCTAGCGGGAATGGAGCAGTTCTTC
TRBD2,TRBJ2-1,TRBV19,-,CASRAAGEKNEQFF,TGTGCCAGTAGGGCGGCGGGAGAAAAAAATGAGCAGTTCTTC
TRBD1,TRBJ2-3,TRBV11-3,-,CASSRRQGATDTQYF,TGTGCCAGCAGCCGCAGGCAGGGGGCCACAGATACGCAGTATTTT
TRBD1,TRBJ1-5,TRBV7-9,-,CASSPGGTGEQPQHF,TGTGCCAGCAGCCCCGGTGGTACAGGGGAACAGCCCCAGCATTTT
TRBD1,TRBJ1-3,TRBV9,-,CASSPGTGASGNTIYF,TGTGCCAGCAGCCCCGGGACAGGGGCGTCTGGAAACACCATATATTTT
-,TRBJ2-7,TRBV9,once,CASSGQTSYEQYF,TGTGCCAGCAGTGGACAGACCTCCTACGAGCAGTACTTC
TRBD1,TRBJ1-6,TRBV5-1,once,CASSPGQGDSPLHF,TGCGCCAGCAGCCCAGGGCAGGGGGATTCACCCCTCCACTTT
TRBD1,TRBJ2-7,TRBV5-6,-,CASSLGQGAYEQYF,TGTGCCAGCAGCTTGGGTCAGGGGGCCTACGAGCAGTACTTC
-,TRBJ2-3,TRBV7-2,-,CASSLLRDTQYF,TGTGCCAGCAGCTTACTGCGAGATACGCAGTATTTT
TRBD1,TRBJ1-3,TRBV28,once,CASSSSGQSSGNTIYF,TGTGCCAGCAGTTCCTCGGGACAGTCCTCTGGAAACACCATATATTTT
TRBD1,TRBJ1-1,TRBV19,once,CATQGQGSSEAFF,TGTGCCACCCAGGGACAGGGGAGTTCTGAAGCTTTCTTT
TRBD1,TRBJ1-1,TRBV6-5,-,CASSLNRGGTEAFF,TGTGCCAGCAGCCTTAACAGGGGAGGTACTGAAGCTTTCTTT
-,TRBJ1-6,TRBV4-2,-,CASSQETGNSPLHF,TGTGCCAGCAGCCAAGAGACAGGAAATTCACCCCTCCACTTT
-,TRBJ1-5,TRBV4-2,-,CASSQVRNQPQHF,TGTGCCAGCAGCCAAGTGCGGAATCAGCCCCAGCATTTT
TRBD1,TRBJ2-7,TRBV27,-,CASSPLFDQGVDEQYF,TGTGCCAGCAGTCCGTTATTCGACCAGGGGGTCGACGAGCAGTACTTC
TRBD2,TRBJ2-1,TRBV9,-,CASSVSTVVGGRANEQFF,TGTGCCAGCAGCGTGTCGACAGTGGTCGGCGGGAGGGCCAATGAGCAGTTCTTC
-,TRBJ2-7,TRBV19,-,CASSTTDSSSYEQYF,TGTGCCAGTAGTACTACGGACAGCAGCTCCTACGAGCAGTACTTC
-,TRBJ2-2,TRBV7-2,once,CASSLSQGWSGELFF,TGTGCCAGCAGCTTATCGCAGGGTTGGTCCGGGGAGCTGTTTTTT
TRBD1,TRBJ2-3,TRBV5-1,once,CASSNRDSYTDTQYF,TGCGCCAGCAGCAACCGGGACAGCTACACAGATACGCAGTATTTT
TRBD1,TRBJ1-2,TRBV29-1,few,CSVGVGQGNYGYTF,TGCAGCGTTGGGGTGGGACAGGGGAACTATGGCTACACCTTC
-,TRBJ2-3,TRBV7-3,-,CASSTQTFPDTQYF,TGTGCCAGCAGCACACAAACGTTTCCAGATACGCAGTATTTT
TRBD1,TRBJ2-2,TRBV5-4,-,CASRGTGQGTGELFF,TGTGCCAGCAGGGGGACAGGGCAGGGAACCGGGGAGCTGTTTTTT
-,TRBJ1-3,TRBV7-9,-,CASSLSHEGQYSGNTIYF,TGTGCCAGCAGCTTATCCCACGAAGGACAGTACTCTGGAAACACCATATATTTT
-,TRBJ1-2,TRBV4-2,-,CASSQDRSMNYGYTF,TGTGCCAGCAGCCAAGACCGCAGTATGAACTATGGCTACACCTTC
TRBD2,TRBJ2-1,TRBV27,-,CASSLSGRWYNEQFF,TGTGCCAGCAGTTTAAGCGGGAGGTGGTACAATGAGCAGTTCTTC
TRBD1,TRBJ2-4,TRBV30,-,CAWSVTGGDIQYF,TGTGCCTGGAGCGTGACAGGGGGAGACATTCAGTACTTC
TRBD1,TRBJ1-2,TRBV30,-,CAWSRDRSHSHYTF,TGTGCCTGGAGCAGGGACAGGTCGCATTCTCACTACACCTTC
TRBD1,TRBJ2-2,TRBV15,-,CATSRDGRGHTGELFF,TGTGCCACCAGCAGAGATGGCAGGGGGCACACCGGGGAGCTGTTTTTT
TRBD1,TRBJ2-3,TRBV3-1/TRBV3-2,once,CASSQGVQGERDTQYF,TGTGCCAGCAGCCAAGGGGTTCAGGGGGAGAGGGATACGCAGTATTTT
-,TRBJ1-2,TRBV6-5,-,CASKAFNYGYTF,TGTGCCAGCAAAGCCTTTAACTATGGCTACACCTTC
TRBD2,TRBJ2-1,TRBV4-2,-,CASSQDGTSGNNEQFF,TGTGCCAGCAGCCAAGACGGGACTAGCGGGAACAATGAGCAGTTCTTC
-,TRBJ1-2,TRBV19,-,CASSETLLTGPSYGYTF,TGTGCCAGTAGTGAAACCCTCCTTACAGGGCCATCCTATGGCTACACCTTC
-,TRBJ1-4,TRBV19,many,CASSPSGYEKLFF,TGTGCCAGTAGTCCCTCGGGGTATGAAAAACTGTTTTTT
TRBD1,TRBJ1-1,TRBV4-3,-,CASSQLTGGKTEAFF,TGCGCCAGCAGCCAGTTGACAGGGGGCAAGACTGAAGCTTTCTTT
-,TRBJ1-2,TRBV18,-,CASSPLGGGSSYGYTF,TGTGCCAGCTCACCATTGGGGGGTGGCTCAAGTTATGGCTACACCTTC
-,TRBJ1-3,TRBV23-1,-,CASSQSPARRRVGNTIYF,TGCGCCAGCAGTCAATCACCCGCACGGAGGAGGGTTGGAAACACCATATATTTT
TRBD1,TRBJ1-2,TRBV20-1,-,CSASRADRGVEGYTF,TGCAGTGCTAGTCGGGCGGACAGGGGAGTAGAGGGCTACACCTTC
-,TRBJ1-4,TRBV11-2,-,CASSLVVGRGPNEKLFF,TGTGCCAGCAGCTTAGTAGTAGGCAGGGGACCTAATGAAAAACTGTTTTTT
TRBD1,TRBJ1-5,TRBV6-6,-,CASEDRGGLLNQPQHF,TGTGCCAGCGAAGACAGGGGAGGCTTACTAAATCAGCCCCAGCATTTT